This entry lists 21 T cell receptor beta chains sequenced from one sample in a study of T-cell reconstitution after alpha-beta-depleted transplantation in children. Researchers prepared the TCRbeta library using unique molecular identifiers, the study reports. TCRdb passed the PCR reads through MiXCR, listing each CDR3 protein once. Of some 830,000 distinct CDR3 sequences in the sample, roughly 16% were seen once. Source: PBMCs, mostly from graft donor cells, taken 360 days after TCRalphabeta/CD19-depleted stem cell transplant. These receptors were obtained from a male patient under 18 who had a stem cell transplant for acute lymphoblastic leukemia, so the T cells may come from the graft donor.

The chain combines TRBV16 with TRBJ2-7; 9 bases map to TRBD1. Looked up from germline, CDR1 is KGHSY and CDR2 is FQNENV. The junction had 19 bases not matched to a gene; V was cut back by 4 bases and J by 0 bases. This CDR3 is built from 20 residues. The CDR3 here is CASSPPDRGSSGKSSYEQYF. The CDR3 coding sequence is TGTGCCAGCAGCCCTCCCGACAGGGGGTCGAGCGGGAAAAGCTCCTACGAGCAGTACTTC.

This sequence joins TRBV2 and TRBJ2-5; the D is unclear. The germline CDR1 and CDR2 sequences are SNHLY and FYNNEI. V was cut by 6 bases and J by 0 bases, with 11 bases left in between. The CDR3 totals 14 residues. For the CDR3, the DNA is TGTGCCAGCAGGACCCGGGCGAACCAAGAGACCCAGTACTTC. Amino acids: CASRTRANQETQYF.

The chain recombines TRBV27 with TRBJ2-3, with D hard to call. Germline V gene data show CDR1 as MNHEY and CDR2 as SMNVEV (reference sequence). Between the trimmed V and J ends, which lost 6 bases and 2 bases, there was a span of 24 bases. This CDR3 is built from 18 residues. CDR3: CASSLTPRAPRNTDTQYF. In DNA form, the CDR3 reads TGTGCCAGCAGCCTAACCCCTAGGGCCCCACGAAACACAGATACGCAGTATTTT.

V usage is TRBV4-2 and J usage is TRBJ2-7; D is unclear. Trimming removed 4 bases at V and 7 bases at J, with 8 bases between. The germline V gene encodes CDR1 LGHNA and CDR2 YNFKEQ. The CDR3 extends over 11 amino acids. In nucleotides, the CDR3 is TGTGCCAGCAGCCCGATGAGTGAGCAGTACTTC. Protein sequence: CASSPMSEQYF.

J is TRBJ1-4 and V is TRBV29-1, with D possibly matching TRBD1 (6 bases). V was cut by 4 bases and J by 8 bases, with 11 bases left in between. The CDR3 is made up of 12 amino acids. The germline CDR1 and CDR2 sequences are SQVTM and ANQGSEA. DNA for the CDR3: TGCAGCGTTGTGTTGGGGGGCGAAAAACTGTTTTTT. It is translated as CSVVLGGEKLFF. Using reference TRBV29-1 and TRBJ1-4 for the parts outside the CDR3, the full variable domain is SAVISQKPSRDICQRGTSLTIQCQVDSQVTMMFWYRQQPGQSLTLIATANQGSEATYESGFVIDKFPISRPNLTFSTLTVSNMSPEDSSIYLCSVVLGGEKLFFGSGTQLSVL.

This clonotype was counted only a few times. This chain connects TRBV10-1 to TRBJ2-3; tentatively, D is TRBD2 (6 bases). V was pared by 2 bases and J by 4 bases, with 16 bases between. The CDR3 loop spans 16 amino acids. The germline V gene encodes CDR1 WNHNN and CDR2 SYGVQD (reference sequence). The CDR3 nucleotides read TGCGCCAGCAGTGAGGGGAGGCTAGCGCGCGCAGATACGCAGTATTTT. This codes for CASSEGRLARADTQYF.

V usage is TRBV5-1 and J usage is TRBJ1-1, with 8 bases matching TRBD1. Germline CDR1 and CDR2: SGHRS and YFSETQ. The CDR3 loop spans 17 amino acids. J lost 3 bases, V lost 4 bases, and 14 bases had no gene match. The CDR3, as DNA: TGCGCCAGCAGCCCCGACAGGGGCCGGCGGCCTGACACTGAAGCTTTCTTT. Translating it yields CASSPDRGRRPDTEAFF. Combining the CDR3 with reference TRBV5-1 and TRBJ1-1 gives the whole variable domain KAGVTQTPRYLIKTRGQQVTLSCSPISGHRSVSWYQQTPGQGLQFLFEYFSETQRNKGNFPGRFSGRQFSNSRSEMNVSTLELGDSALYLCASSPDRGRRPDTEAFFGQGTRLTVV.

This clonotype was seen repeatedly, ten times or more. The chain has TRBV3-1 and TRBJ1-5, with a weak D call TRBD1 (5 bases). CDR1 is LGHDT, CDR2 YNNKEL, per germline (reference sequence). V lost 1 base and J 7 bases, leaving 11 bases between the germline ends. CDR3 length: 14 amino acids. The CDR3 region is CASSQVRGAQPQHF. CDR3 in DNA: TGTGCCAGCAGCCAAGTAAGAGGGGCACAGCCCCAGCATTTT.

This clonotype was counted between two and nine times. V gene TRBV5-1 combines with J gene TRBJ1-1, with D unresolved. V lost 0 bases and J lost 0, with 12 bases in between. This CDR3 has 16 amino acids. The germline V gene encodes CDR1 SGHRS and CDR2 YFSETQ. CDR3 nucleotide sequence: TGCGCCAGCAGCTTGGAAACGGCGCACATGAACACTGAAGCTTTCTTT. It codes for CASSLETAHMNTEAFF.

This clonotype was seen only a few times. This chain joins TRBV6-5 and TRBJ2-2; 9 bases agree with TRBD2. J was trimmed by 4 bases and V by 4 bases; bases with no gene match: 7. The CDR3 contains 16 residues. Germline V CDR1 and CDR2: MNHEY, SVGAGI. CDR3 bases: TGTGCCAGCAGTTCCTTAGCGGGAGCTGGCACCGGGGAGCTGTTTTTT. Amino acids: CASSSLAGAGTGELFF.

This clonotype was detected only a few times. The V and J genes are TRBV20-1 and TRBJ2-1; 7 bases align to TRBD2. Unmatched junction bases numbered 3, after V lost 1 base and J lost 9 bases. The CDR3 is 12 amino acids. Germline CDR1 and CDR2: DFQATT and SNEGSKA (reference sequence). The CDR3 reads CSARVAGVEQFF. CDR3 bases: TGCAGTGCTAGAGTTGCGGGAGTTGAGCAGTTCTTC.

This sequence joins TRBV27 and TRBJ2-3, with D tentatively TRBD2 (5 bases). Trimming left V 1 base short and J 0 bases short, with 11 bases between. The CDR3 is 16 amino acids. Germline V gene lookup returns CDR1 MNHEY and CDR2 SMNVEV (reference sequence). CDR3 bases: TGTGCCAGCAGTTTATTTGGCGGGCCAAGCACAGATACGCAGTATTTT. Residues: CASSLFGGPSTDTQYF.

This chain uses TRBV12-3 or TRBV12-4 with TRBJ2-2; 8 bases agree with TRBD2. The V and J ends lost 7 bases and 3 bases, in that order; junction bases with no gene match: 7. The CDR3 loop spans 15 amino acids. CDR3 coding DNA: TGTGCCAGCACCCAAAGCGGGAGTGACACCGGGGAGCTGTTTTTT. It yields the protein CASTQSGSDTGELFF.

The chain has TRBV2 and TRBJ1-1, with no clear D. The CDR3 has 14 residues. Germline V gene lookup returns CDR1 SNHLY and CDR2 FYNNEI. V lost 6 bases to trimming and J lost 1 base, with 12 bases between them. The CDR3 DNA follows: TGTGCCAGCAGGGCCCGAATGACGAACACTGAAGCTTTCTTT. Residues: CASRARMTNTEAFF. Combining the CDR3 with reference TRBV2 and TRBJ1-1 gives the whole variable domain EPEVTQTPSHQVTQMGQEVILRCVPISNHLYFYWYRQILGQKVEFLVSFYNNEISEKSEIFDDQFSVERPDGSNFTLKIRSTKLEDSAMYFCASRARMTNTEAFFGQGTRLTVV.

This clonotype was recorded a few times. The rearrangement joins TRBV2 to TRBJ1-5; 7 bases agree with TRBD1. The CDR3 spans 15 residues. V was pared by 4 bases and J by 5 bases, with 8 bases of the junction left unmatched. Germline V gives CDR1 SNHLY, CDR2 FYNNEI. In nucleotides, the CDR3 is TGTGCCAGCAGTGGGGAGACAGGGAGGGATCAGCCCCAGCATTTT. It translates to CASSGETGRDQPQHF.

The V call is TRBV11-2, the J call TRBJ2-7; tentatively, D is TRBD2 (6 bases). Germline V gene lookup returns CDR1 SGHAT and CDR2 FQNNGV. CDR3 length: 15 amino acids. Trimming pared 1 base from V and 1 base from J, leaving 11 bases between. The CDR3 DNA sequence: TGTGCCAGCAGCTTAGTCCGGGACTTTTCCTACGAGCAGTACTTC. It translates to CASSLVRDFSYEQYF. The variable domain in full, with the rest retrieved from reference TRBV11-2 and TRBJ2-7, is EAGVAQSPRYKIIEKRQSVAFWCNPISGHATLYWYQQILGQGPKLLIQFQNNGVVDDSQLPKDRFSAERLKGVDSTLKIQPAKLEDSAVYLCASSLVRDFSYEQYFGPGTRLTVT.

The V call is TRBV18, the J call TRBJ1-1, with TRBD1 matching 8 bases. Germline assignment: CDR1 KGHSH and CDR2 LQKENI. The CDR3 length is 15 residues. V lost 3 bases, J lost 2 bases, and 5 bases stayed unmatched. CDR3 coding DNA: TGTGCCAGCTCACCCGCGACAGGGGCCAACACTGAAGCTTTCTTT. Translation: CASSPATGANTEAFF.

This chain links TRBV7-3 with TRBJ2-3; D remains ambiguous. Germline CDR1 is SGHTA and CDR2 is FQGTGA. The CDR3 covers 16 residues. Trimming left V 1 base short and J 6 bases short, with 17 bases between. The CDR3 reads CASSLNLGEMGDTQYF. The CDR3 coding sequence is TGTGCCAGCAGCTTAAATCTTGGCGAAATGGGGGATACGCAGTATTTT.

This clonotype was observed a few times. The chain has TRBV3-1 and TRBJ2-7; D gene unclear. This CDR3 has 14 residues. Per the germline V gene, CDR1 is LGHDT and CDR2 is YNNKEL (reference sequence). Trimming left V 2 bases short and J 2 bases short, with 10 bases between. The CDR3 spells CASSQPRNPYEQYF. The CDR3 DNA sequence: TGTGCCAGCAGCCAACCCAGGAATCCCTACGAGCAGTACTTC.

J is TRBJ2-1 and V is TRBV5-1, with no clear D. The germline V gene encodes CDR1 SGHRS and CDR2 YFSETQ. The length of the CDR3 is 17 residues. Trimming took off 0 bases at V and 9 bases at J, with 22 bases between the two ends. The CDR3 spells CASSLVSLTSTTSEQFF. CDR3 bases: TGCGCCAGCAGCTTGGTATCGTTAACCTCTACTACGAGTGAGCAGTTCTTC. The variable domain in full, completed from reference TRBV5-1 and TRBJ2-1, reads KAGVTQTPRYLIKTRGQQVTLSCSPISGHRSVSWYQQTPGQGLQFLFEYFSETQRNKGNFPGRFSGRQFSNSRSEMNVSTLELGDSALYLCASSLVSLTSTTSEQFFGPGTRLTVL.

The chain links TRBV20-1 to TRBJ2-7; D not resolved. V lost 5 bases and J 2 bases, leaving 7 bases between the germline ends. This CDR3 contains 11 residues. The V gene's germline CDR1 is DFQATT and CDR2 SNEGSKA (reference sequence). The CDR3 DNA reads as TGCAGTGCTGAGATCACCTACGAGCAGTACTTC. It is translated as CSAEITYEQYF.